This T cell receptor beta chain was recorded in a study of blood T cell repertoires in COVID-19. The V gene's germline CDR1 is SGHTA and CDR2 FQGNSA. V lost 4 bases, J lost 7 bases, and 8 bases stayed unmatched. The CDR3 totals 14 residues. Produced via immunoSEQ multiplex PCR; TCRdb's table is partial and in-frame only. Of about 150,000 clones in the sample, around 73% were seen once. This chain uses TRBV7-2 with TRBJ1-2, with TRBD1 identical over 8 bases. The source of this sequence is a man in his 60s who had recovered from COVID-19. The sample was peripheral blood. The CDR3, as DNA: TGTGCCAGCAGCTCCGACAGGGGTCCCGGTGGCTACACCTTC. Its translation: CASSSDRGPGGYTF.